A selection of T cell receptor beta chains follows, all from one sample in a study of T cells in Graves' hyperthyroidism and ophthalmopathy. TCRdb re-called the multiplex PCR reads through MiXCR, storing one row per CDR3 protein. The repertoire has 300,000 to 450,000 distinct CDR3 sequences, 15% to 17% of them found once; the top ten carry around a quarter. Sequenced: blood. The receptors come from a woman aged 18-29 years with Graves' hyperthyroidism that later progressed to Graves' ophthalmopathy. CDR3s include the opening cysteine and the closing phenylalanine or tryptophan. D genes are given only for firm matches. Size tells how often a clone was seen (once, few, many) or the class of an expanded clone, and some rows leave it out.

V	size	D	J	DNA	CDR3
TRBV6-5	.	.	TRBJ1-3	TGTGCCAGCAGTTACTCGTGGGGGCCAGGAAACACCATATATTTT	CASSYSWGPGNTIYF
TRBV29-1	.	TRBD1	TRBJ1-3	TGCAGCATTCTCACAGGGGAAGCTGGAAACACCATATATTTT	CSILTGEAGNTIYF
TRBV18	many	.	TRBJ2-7	TGTGCCAGCTCACCACCGTCAACAGGGTACGAGCAGTACTTC	CASSPPSTGYEQYF
TRBV5-1	few	.	TRBJ2-7	TGCGCCAGTACCCAGGGGGGACTAGGCTACGAGCAGTACTTC	CASTQGGLGYEQYF
TRBV6-1	many	TRBD1	TRBJ2-7	TGTGCCAGCGGGGGCGACAGGGGGCTAAGTGCCTACGAGCAGTACTTC	CASGGDRGLSAYEQYF
TRBV15	many	.	TRBJ1-3	TGTGCCACCAGCAGAGATGTGCCCACTACCTCTGGAAACACCATATATTTT	CATSRDVPTTSGNTIYF
TRBV6-1	.	TRBD2	TRBJ2-7	TGTGCCAGCAGCAACTGGGCTAGCGGGAGGTCCAGCTCCTACGAGCAGTACTTC	CASSNWASGRSSSYEQYF
TRBV4-1	few	.	TRBJ2-2	TGCGCCAGCAGCCAAGAACGATCCGGGGAGCTGTTTTTT	CASSQERSGELFF
TRBV7-9	many	.	TRBJ2-7	TGTGCCAGCAGCTTAGACTACTACGAGCAGTACTTC	CASSLDYYEQYF
TRBV29-1	many	.	TRBJ2-7	TGCAGCGCAGCGTTTTCGGACAGTCCCTACGAGCAGTACTTC	CSAAFSDSPYEQYF
TRBV7-9	many	.	TRBJ1-2	TGTGCCAGCAGCACACATAGCGGACAGATCTATGGCTACACCTTC	CASSTHSGQIYGYTF
TRBV4-1	few	TRBD2	TRBJ2-5	TGCGCCAGCAGCCAAGTAGAAGCGGGGTCGGAGACCCAGTACTTC	CASSQVEAGSETQYF
TRBV6-2/TRBV6-3	many	.	TRBJ1-2	TGTGCCAGCAGAAAGACAGTTACCTCCTATGGCTACACCTTC	CASRKTVTSYGYTF
TRBV2	many	.	TRBJ2-7	TGTGCCAGCATAATATCAAGGGTCGGCTACGAGCAGTACTTC	CASIISRVGYEQYF
TRBV15	.	TRBD2	TRBJ2-3	TGTGCCACCAGCAGAGATCCACCCCCTAGCGGGAGGACCCCAGATACGCAGTATTTT	CATSRDPPPSGRTPDTQYF